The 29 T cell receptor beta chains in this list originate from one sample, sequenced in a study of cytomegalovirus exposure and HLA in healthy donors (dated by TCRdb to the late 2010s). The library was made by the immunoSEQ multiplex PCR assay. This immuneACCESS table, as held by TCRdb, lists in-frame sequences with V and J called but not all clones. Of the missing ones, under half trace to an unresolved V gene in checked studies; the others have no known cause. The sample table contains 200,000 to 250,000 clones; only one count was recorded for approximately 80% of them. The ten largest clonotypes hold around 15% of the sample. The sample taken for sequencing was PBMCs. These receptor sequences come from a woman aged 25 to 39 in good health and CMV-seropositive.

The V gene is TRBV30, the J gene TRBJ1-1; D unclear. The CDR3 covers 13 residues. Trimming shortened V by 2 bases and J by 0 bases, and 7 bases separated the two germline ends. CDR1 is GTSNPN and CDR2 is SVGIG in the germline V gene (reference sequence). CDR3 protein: CAWSTGLNTEAFF. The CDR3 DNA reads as TGTGCCTGGAGTACGGGGTTGAACACTGAAGCTTTCTTT.

DNA for the CDR3: TGCGCCAGCAGTGGACAGGAGATGAACACTGAAGCTTTCTTT. Its translation is CASSGQEMNTEAFF. The chain joins TRBV5-1 to TRBJ1-1; 7 nucleotides line up with TRBD1. V shed 5 bases and J 0 bases; nucleotides not matched to a gene: 4. The germline CDR1 and CDR2 sequences are SGHRS and YFSETQ. The CDR3 totals 14 residues.

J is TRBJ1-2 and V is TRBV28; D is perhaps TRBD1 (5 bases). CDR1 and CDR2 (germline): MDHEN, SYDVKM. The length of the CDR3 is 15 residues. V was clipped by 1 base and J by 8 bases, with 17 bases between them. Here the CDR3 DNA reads TGTGCCAGCAGTTTATCGCCCAGTGGGGCCGGCGGCTACACCTTC. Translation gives CASSLSPSGAGGYTF.

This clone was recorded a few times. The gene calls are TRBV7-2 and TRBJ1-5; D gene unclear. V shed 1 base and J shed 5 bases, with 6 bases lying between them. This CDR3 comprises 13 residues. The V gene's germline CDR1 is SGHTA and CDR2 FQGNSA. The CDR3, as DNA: TGTGCCAGCAGCTTAGTTTCCCATCAGCCCCAGCATTTT. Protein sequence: CASSLVSHQPQHF.

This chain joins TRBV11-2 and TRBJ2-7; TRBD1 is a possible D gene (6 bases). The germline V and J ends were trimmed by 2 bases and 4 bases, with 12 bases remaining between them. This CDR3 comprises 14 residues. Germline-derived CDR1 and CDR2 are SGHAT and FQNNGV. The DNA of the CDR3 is TGTGCCAGCAGCTTAATTGGAGGACAGTACGAGCAGTACTTC. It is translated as CASSLIGGQYEQYF. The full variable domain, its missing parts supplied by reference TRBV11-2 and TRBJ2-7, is EAGVAQSPRYKIIEKRQSVAFWCNPISGHATLYWYQQILGQGPKLLIQFQNNGVVDDSQLPKDRFSAERLKGVDSTLKIQPAKLEDSAVYLCASSLIGGQYEQYFGPGTRLTVT.

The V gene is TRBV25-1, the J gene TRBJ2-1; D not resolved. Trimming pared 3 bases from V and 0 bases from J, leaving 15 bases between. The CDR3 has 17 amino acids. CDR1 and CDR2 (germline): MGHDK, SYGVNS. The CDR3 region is CASSDPLPSSSYNEQFF. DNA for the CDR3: TGTGCCAGCAGTGATCCTCTTCCTTCGAGCTCCTACAATGAGCAGTTCTTC. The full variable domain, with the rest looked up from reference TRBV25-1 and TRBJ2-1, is EADIYQTPRYLVIGTGKKITLECSQTMGHDKMYWYQQDPGMELHLIHYSYGVNSTEKGDLSSESTVSRIRTEHFPLTLESARPSHTSQYLCASSDPLPSSSYNEQFFGPGTRLTVL.

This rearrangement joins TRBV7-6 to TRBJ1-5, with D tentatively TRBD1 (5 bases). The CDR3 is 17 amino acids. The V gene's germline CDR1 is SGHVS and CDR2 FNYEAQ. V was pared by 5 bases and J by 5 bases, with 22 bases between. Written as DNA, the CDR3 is TGTGCCAGCAGCAATAGCTCGCAGGGTCCGACCCATCAGCCCCAGCATTTT. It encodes CASSNSSQGPTHQPQHF.

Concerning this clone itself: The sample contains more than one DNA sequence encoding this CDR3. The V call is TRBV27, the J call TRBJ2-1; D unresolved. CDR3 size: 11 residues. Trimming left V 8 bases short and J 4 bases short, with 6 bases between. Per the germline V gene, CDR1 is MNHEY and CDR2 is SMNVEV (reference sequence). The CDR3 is CASSRYNEQFF. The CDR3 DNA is TGTGCCAGCTCGCGATACAATGAGCAGTTCTTC.

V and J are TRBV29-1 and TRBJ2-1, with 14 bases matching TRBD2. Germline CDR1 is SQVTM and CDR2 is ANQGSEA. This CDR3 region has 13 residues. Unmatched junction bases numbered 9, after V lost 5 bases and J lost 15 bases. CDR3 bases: TGCAGCGTTAAGACTAGCGGGAGGGCCAAGGCGTTCTTC. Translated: CSVKTSGRAKAFF.

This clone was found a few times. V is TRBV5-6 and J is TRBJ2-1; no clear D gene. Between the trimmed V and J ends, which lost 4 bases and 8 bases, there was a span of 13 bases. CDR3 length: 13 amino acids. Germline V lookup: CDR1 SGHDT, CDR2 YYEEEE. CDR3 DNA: TGTGCCAGCAGCCCGTGGACGGCCGATGAGCAGTTCTTC. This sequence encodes CASSPWTADEQFF.

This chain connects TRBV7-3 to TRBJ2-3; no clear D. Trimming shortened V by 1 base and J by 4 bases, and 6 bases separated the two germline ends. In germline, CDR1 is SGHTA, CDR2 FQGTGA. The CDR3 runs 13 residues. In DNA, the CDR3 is TGTGCCAGCAGCTTAAATCCGGCAGATACGCAGTATTTT. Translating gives CASSLNPADTQYF.

The CDR3 region has the DNA TGCAGCGTTGAGGGACTCAGCGGGAGGGCCGGGAGGGAGCAGTACTTC. Protein: CSVEGLSGRAGREQYF. The chain couples TRBV29-1 to TRBJ2-7, with 10 bases aligning to TRBD2. The CDR3 is 16 amino acids. The germline CDR1 and CDR2 sequences are SQVTM and ANQGSEA. The V and J ends lost 3 bases and 7 bases, in that order; junction bases with no gene match: 15.

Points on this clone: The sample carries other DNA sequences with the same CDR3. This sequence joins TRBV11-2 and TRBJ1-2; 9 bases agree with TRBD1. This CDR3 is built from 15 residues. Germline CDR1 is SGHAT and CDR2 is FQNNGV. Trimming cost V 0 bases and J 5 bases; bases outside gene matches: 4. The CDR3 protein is CASSLDTGTGYGYTF. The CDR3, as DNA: TGTGCCAGCAGCTTAGACACCGGGACAGGGTATGGCTACACCTTC.

The DNA of the CDR3 is TGTGCCAGCAGTGAATCTGTGGGGGGGGATGAAAAACTGTTTTTT. Translation: CASSESVGGDEKLFF. V is TRBV25-1 and J is TRBJ1-4; TRBD1 is a possible D gene (5 bases). The CDR3 extends over 15 amino acids. Per germline, CDR1 MGHDK and CDR2 SYGVNS. Trimming took off 1 base at V and 6 bases at J, with 12 bases between the two ends.

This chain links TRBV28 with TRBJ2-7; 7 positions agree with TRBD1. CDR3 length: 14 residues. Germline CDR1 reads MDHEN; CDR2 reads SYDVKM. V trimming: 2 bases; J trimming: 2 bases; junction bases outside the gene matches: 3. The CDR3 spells CASSLRQGTYEQYF. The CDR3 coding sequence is TGTGCCAGCAGTTTACGACAGGGAACCTACGAGCAGTACTTC.

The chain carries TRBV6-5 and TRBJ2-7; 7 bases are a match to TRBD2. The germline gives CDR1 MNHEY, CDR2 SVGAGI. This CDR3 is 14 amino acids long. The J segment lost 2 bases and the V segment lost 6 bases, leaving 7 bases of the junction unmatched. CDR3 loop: CASRPTSVPYEQYF. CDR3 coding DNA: TGTGCCAGCAGGCCAACTAGCGTACCCTACGAGCAGTACTTC.

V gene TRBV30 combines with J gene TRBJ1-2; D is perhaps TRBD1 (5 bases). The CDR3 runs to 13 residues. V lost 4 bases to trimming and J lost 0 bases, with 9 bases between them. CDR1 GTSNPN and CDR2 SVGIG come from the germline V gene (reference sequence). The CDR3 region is CAWTGSPNYGYTF. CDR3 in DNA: TGTGCCTGGACAGGGTCTCCTAACTATGGCTACACCTTC.

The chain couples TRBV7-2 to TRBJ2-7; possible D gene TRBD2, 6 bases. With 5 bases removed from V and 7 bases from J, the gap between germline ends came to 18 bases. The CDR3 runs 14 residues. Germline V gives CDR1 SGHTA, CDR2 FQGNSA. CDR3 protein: CASSHGGSLGEQYF. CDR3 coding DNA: TGTGCCAGCAGCCATGGGGGGAGCCTGGGGGAGCAGTACTTC.

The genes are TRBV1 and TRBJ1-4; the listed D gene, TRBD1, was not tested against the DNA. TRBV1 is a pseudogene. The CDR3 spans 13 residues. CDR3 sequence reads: CTRTGTGSQKLFF. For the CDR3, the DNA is TGCACCAGAACCGGGACAGGGTCACAAAAACTGTTTTTT.

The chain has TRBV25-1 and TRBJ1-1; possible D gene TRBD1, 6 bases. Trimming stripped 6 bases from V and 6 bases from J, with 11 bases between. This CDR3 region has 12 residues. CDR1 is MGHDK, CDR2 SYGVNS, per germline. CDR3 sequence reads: CASRTGSAEAFF. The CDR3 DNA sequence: TGTGCCAGCAGGACAGGTAGTGCTGAAGCTTTCTTT.

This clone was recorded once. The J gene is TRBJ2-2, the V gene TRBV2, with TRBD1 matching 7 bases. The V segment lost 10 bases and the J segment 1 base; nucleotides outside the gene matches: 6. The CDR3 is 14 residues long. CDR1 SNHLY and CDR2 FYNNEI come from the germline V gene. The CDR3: CATRQGMNTGELFF. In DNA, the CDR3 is TGTGCCACCAGACAGGGAATGAACACCGGGGAGCTGTTTTTT. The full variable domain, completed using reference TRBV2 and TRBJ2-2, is EPEVTQTPSHQVTQMGQEVILRCVPISNHLYFYWYRQILGQKVEFLVSFYNNEISEKSEIFDDQFSVERPDGSNFTLKIRSTKLEDSAMYFCATRQGMNTGELFFGEGSRLTVL.

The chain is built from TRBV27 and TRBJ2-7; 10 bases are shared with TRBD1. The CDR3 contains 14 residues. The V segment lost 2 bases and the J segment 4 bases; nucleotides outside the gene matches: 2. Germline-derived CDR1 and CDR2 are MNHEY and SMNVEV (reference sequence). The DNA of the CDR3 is TGTGCCAGCAGTTTACGGGGACAGGGGTACGAGCAGTACTTC. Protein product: CASSLRGQGYEQYF.

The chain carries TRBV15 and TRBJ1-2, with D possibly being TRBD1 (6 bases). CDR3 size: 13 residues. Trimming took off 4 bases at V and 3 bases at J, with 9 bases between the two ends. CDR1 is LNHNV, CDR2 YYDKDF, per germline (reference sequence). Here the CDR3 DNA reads TGTGCCACCAGCAAGGACAGTTACTATGGCTACACCTTC. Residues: CATSKDSYYGYTF. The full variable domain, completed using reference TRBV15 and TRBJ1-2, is DAMVIQNPRYQVTQFGKPVTLSCSQTLNHNVMYWYQQKSSQAPKLLFHYYDKDFNNEADTPDNFQSRRPNTSFCFLDIRSPGLGDTAMYLCATSKDSYYGYTFGSGTRLTVV.

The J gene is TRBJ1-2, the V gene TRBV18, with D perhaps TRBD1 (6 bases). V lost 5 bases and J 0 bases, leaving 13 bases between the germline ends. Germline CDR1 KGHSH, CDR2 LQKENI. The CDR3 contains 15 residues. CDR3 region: CASSYRDTSNYGYTF. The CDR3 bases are TGTGCCAGCTCATACCGGGACACATCTAACTATGGCTACACCTTC.

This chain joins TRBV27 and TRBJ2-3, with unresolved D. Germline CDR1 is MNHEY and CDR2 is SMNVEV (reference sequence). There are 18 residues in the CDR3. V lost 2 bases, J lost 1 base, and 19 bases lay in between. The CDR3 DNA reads TGTGCCAGCAGTTTAGAGAGACGAGAGACCCGATGCACAGATACGCAGTATTTT. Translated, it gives CASSLERRETRCTDTQYF.

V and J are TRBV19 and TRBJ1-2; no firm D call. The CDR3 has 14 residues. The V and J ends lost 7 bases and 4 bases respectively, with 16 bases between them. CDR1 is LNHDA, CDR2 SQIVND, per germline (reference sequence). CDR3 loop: CASTETTRSYGYTF. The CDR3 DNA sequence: TGTGCCAGTACAGAAACGACCCGGTCCTATGGCTACACCTTC. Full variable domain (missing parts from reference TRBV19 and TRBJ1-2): DGGITQSPKYLFRKEGQNVTLSCEQNLNHDAMYWYRQDPGQGLRLIYYSQIVNDFQKGDIAEGYSVSREKKESFPLTVTSAQKNPTAFYLCASTETTRSYGYTFGSGTRLTVV.

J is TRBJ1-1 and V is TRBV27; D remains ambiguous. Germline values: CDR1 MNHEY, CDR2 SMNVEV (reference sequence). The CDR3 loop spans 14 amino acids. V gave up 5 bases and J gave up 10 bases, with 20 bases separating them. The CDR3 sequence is CASSPKTRSDSAFF. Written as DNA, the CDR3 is TGTGCCAGCAGTCCGAAAACCCGGAGCGACTCAGCTTTCTTT.

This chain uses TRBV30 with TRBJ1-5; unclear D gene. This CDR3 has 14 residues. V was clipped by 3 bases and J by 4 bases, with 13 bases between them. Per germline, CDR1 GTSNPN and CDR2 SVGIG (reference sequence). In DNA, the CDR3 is TGTGCCTGGAGCCCCCCCATTGGAAATCAGCCCCAGCATTTT. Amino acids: CAWSPPIGNQPQHF.

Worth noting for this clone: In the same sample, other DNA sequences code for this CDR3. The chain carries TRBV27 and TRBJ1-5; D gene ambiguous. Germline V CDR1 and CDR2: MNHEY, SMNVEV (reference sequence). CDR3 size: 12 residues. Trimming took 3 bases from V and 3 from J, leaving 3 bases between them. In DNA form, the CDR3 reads TGTGCCAGCAGTTTTATCAATCAGCCCCAGCATTTT. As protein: CASSFINQPQHF.